This T cell receptor beta chain comes out of a study of regulatory T cells in long-lasting Graves disease. Described time point: persistent/refractory GD, antithyroid drugs over 5 years with positive TRAb. Isolated PBMC RNA provided the starting material for the TCR library. This clonotype was found a few times. Investigators prepared the TCR beta libraries by applying iRepertoire HTBI primers and Arm-PCR of CDR3 regions. TCRdb analysed the multiplex PCR reads with MiXCR anew, one entry per CDR3 protein. The sample includes about 430,000 distinct CDR3 sequences, 20% to 25% seen only once; the top ten take 13% to 15%. The CDR3 extends over 15 amino acids. J gave up 5 bases and V 1 base, and 9 bases lay outside the gene matches. The germline V gene encodes CDR1 DFQATT and CDR2 SNEGSKA (reference sequence).

The chain employs TRBV20-1 and TRBJ2-5, with 8 bases fitting TRBD2. This sequence was found in a female donor with Graves disease. Source: peripheral blood mononuclear cells (PBMCs), taken when the disease was refractory, from a patient treated with antithyroid drugs. The CDR3 protein is CSARGLAGRSETQYF. CDR3 coding DNA: TGCAGTGCTAGAGGGTTAGCGGGGCGAAGCGAGACCCAGTACTTC.